The next 23 T cell receptor beta chains were all read from a single sample in a study of blood T cell repertoires in COVID-19. Profiling relied on immunoSEQ multiplex PCR, and the TCRdb table lists in-frame clones only, not all of them. The sample gives 190,000 or so clones, 85% to 90% of which show up once; 1.2% is in the top ten. Sequencing used PBMCs or T cells enriched from blood (not recorded which). The source is a man aged 30 to 45 who had recovered from COVID-19.

The chain carries TRBV13 and TRBJ2-3; 11 positions agree with TRBD2. Unmatched junction bases numbered 16, after V lost 0 bases and J lost 2 bases. The germline V gene encodes CDR1 PRHDT and CDR2 FYEKMQ (reference sequence). The CDR3 loop spans 21 amino acids. Here the CDR3 DNA reads TGTGCCAGCAGCTTAGGTAGCGCTAGCGGGGGGCGAGGGCCTTTCACAGATACGCAGTATTTT. This sequence encodes CASSLGSASGGRGPFTDTQYF.

The chain is built from TRBV19 and TRBJ1-5, with 10 bases that match TRBD1. V lost 5 bases, J lost 2 bases, and 9 bases stayed unmatched. This CDR3 has 17 residues. The germline CDR1 and CDR2 sequences are LNHDA and SQIVND (reference sequence). The CDR3 region has the DNA TGTGCCAGTAGTCACCTGGACAGGGGGATTGGCAATCAGCCCCAGCATTTT. Translated, it gives CASSHLDRGIGNQPQHF.

V usage is TRBV30 and J usage is TRBJ2-5; D gene unclear. Looked up from germline, CDR1 is GTSNPN and CDR2 is SVGIG (reference sequence). Trimming removed 2 bases at V and 1 base at J, with 8 bases between. This CDR3 region has 13 residues. The CDR3, as DNA: TGTGCCTGGAGTATCGCGTCCCAAGAGACCCAGTACTTC. This sequence encodes CAWSIASQETQYF.

This CDR3 reads CASGFGVGTAESGELFF. CDR3 nucleotide sequence: TGTGCTAGTGGTTTTGGGGTCGGGACAGCAGAATCCGGGGAGCTGTTTTTT. This sequence joins TRBV12-5 and TRBJ2-2, with 7 bases matching TRBD1. This CDR3 contains 17 residues. Trimming at V came to 3 bases and at J to 6 bases, leaving 13 bases not matched to a gene. Germline V lookup: CDR1 LGHNT, CDR2 FRNRAP. The entire variable domain, with the rest obtained from reference TRBV12-5 and TRBJ2-2, is as follows: DARVTQTPRHKVTEMGQEVTMRCQPILGHNTVFWYRQTMMQGLELLAYFRNRAPLDDSGMPKDRFSAEMPDATLATLKIQPSEPRDSAVYFCASGFGVGTAESGELFFGEGSRLTVL.

This rearrangement joins TRBV2 to TRBJ1-2; D unclear. The germline CDR1 and CDR2 sequences are SNHLY and FYNNEI. V lost 7 bases to trimming and J lost 5 bases, with 14 bases between them. CDR3 length: 13 amino acids. CDR3 amino acids: CASKASGSYGYTF. The CDR3 DNA reads as TGTGCCAGCAAGGCATCGGGGAGTTATGGCTACACCTTC.

The V gene is TRBV7-9, the J gene TRBJ2-7, with TRBD1 identical over 9 bases. CDR1 and CDR2 (germline): SEHNR, FQNEAQ (reference sequence). The CDR3 totals 16 residues. V shed 0 bases, J shed 5 bases, and the junction held 8 bases outside the gene matches. This CDR3 is CASSLATGTGIHEQYF. CDR3 DNA sequence: TGTGCCAGCAGCTTAGCCACCGGGACAGGGATCCACGAGCAGTACTTC.

The gene calls are TRBV2 and TRBJ2-7; 7 bases agree with TRBD2. Losses at the gene ends were 6 bases for V and 0 bases for J; bases not matched to a gene: 8. The CDR3 has 15 amino acids. Germline V gene sequence: CDR1 SNHLY, CDR2 FYNNEI. The CDR3 region has the DNA TGTGCCAGCAGGCAAGCCGGGGGGATCTCCTACGAGCAGTACTTC. Its protein is CASRQAGGISYEQYF.

The V call is TRBV20-1, the J call TRBJ2-7; D call uncertain. V lost 3 bases and J lost 4, with 13 bases in between. The germline V gene has CDR1 DFQATT and CDR2 SNEGSKA (reference sequence). CDR3 length: 13 residues. In nucleotides, the CDR3 is TGCAGTGCTAGTTATCCGGGTTTGTACGAGCAGTACTTC. This codes for CSASYPGLYEQYF.

The gene calls are TRBV10-3 and TRBJ2-3, with 10 bases lining up with TRBD1. J lost 6 bases, V lost 2 bases, and 5 bases had no gene match. This CDR3 comprises 15 residues. Germline V lookup: CDR1 ENHRY, CDR2 SYGVKD. CDR3 sequence: CAISERDRGLDTQYF. In nucleotides, the CDR3 is TGTGCCATCAGTGAGAGGGACAGGGGACTGGATACGCAGTATTTT.

This clone showed up just a few times. The rearrangement links TRBV30 to TRBJ2-7, with TRBD1 identical over 10 bases. Germline V lookup: CDR1 GTSNPN, CDR2 SVGIG (reference sequence). The ends lost 4 bases at V and 3 bases at J; junction bases unmatched: 12. The CDR3 is 16 amino acids. This CDR3 is CAWKLTDRGFHYEQYF. Here the CDR3 DNA reads TGTGCCTGGAAACTTACGGACAGGGGGTTTCACTACGAGCAGTACTTC.

The rearrangement joins TRBV7-9 to TRBJ2-7; D possibly corresponds to TRBD2 (5 bases). Trimming removed 5 bases at V and 4 bases at J, with 18 bases between. Germline V CDR1 and CDR2: SEHNR, FQNEAQ (reference sequence). This CDR3 comprises 15 residues. The CDR3 nucleotides read TGTGCCAGCAGCAGTCCGAGAGGAAGCGGTTACGAGCAGTACTTC. Its protein is CASSSPRGSGYEQYF.

V usage is TRBV2 and J usage is TRBJ1-3; D unresolved. This CDR3 has 16 amino acids. Germline CDR1 reads SNHLY; CDR2 reads FYNNEI. V was shortened by 7 bases and J by 3 bases, with 19 bases between the two germline ends. This CDR3 is CASTTERVPSGNTIYF. CDR3 coding DNA: TGTGCCAGCACTACGGAACGGGTGCCGAGTGGAAACACCATATATTTT.

The V and J genes are TRBV27 and TRBJ2-1; 13 nucleotides align to TRBD2. The CDR3 runs to 15 residues. Germline CDR1 reads MNHEY; CDR2 reads SMNVEV (reference sequence). V was clipped by 1 base and J by 6 bases; unmatched bases: 0. The CDR3, as DNA: TGTGCCAGCAGTTTATGGACTAGCGGGAGCAATGAGCAGTTCTTC. Amino acid sequence: CASSLWTSGSNEQFF.

The chain recombines TRBV19 with TRBJ1-1; D is ambiguous. The CDR3 runs to 12 residues. V was cut by 3 bases and J by 7 bases, with 9 bases left in between. The V gene's germline CDR1 is LNHDA and CDR2 SQIVND (reference sequence). Written as DNA, the CDR3 is TGTGCCAGTAGTATGGAAGGAGGTGAAGCTTTCTTT. Its protein product is CASSMEGGEAFF.

The rearrangement joins TRBV10-1 to TRBJ1-1, with unresolved D. Germline V lookup: CDR1 WNHNN, CDR2 SYGVQD (reference sequence). CDR3 length: 13 amino acids. Trimming left V 6 bases short and J 4 bases short, with 12 bases between. CDR3 sequence: CASSRGLSTEAFF. CDR3 nucleotide sequence: TGCGCCAGCAGCCGAGGGCTTAGCACTGAAGCTTTCTTT.

This clone was observed a single time. The chain uses TRBV4-3 and TRBJ1-4; tentative D call: TRBD1 (5 bases). The germline V gene encodes CDR1 LGHNA and CDR2 YSLEER. Between the trimmed V and J ends, which lost 6 bases and 7 bases, there was a span of 18 bases. This CDR3 region has 15 residues. The CDR3 loop is CASRPQGDVGEKLFF. The CDR3 nucleotides read TGCGCCAGCAGGCCCCAAGGGGATGTAGGTGAAAAACTGTTTTTT.

The chain links TRBV27 to TRBJ1-1; a weak D match, TRBD1 (5 bases). Germline CDR1 MNHEY, CDR2 SMNVEV (reference sequence). The V and J ends lost 0 bases and 11 bases respectively, with 13 bases between them. This CDR3 is 13 amino acids long. In nucleotides, the CDR3 is TGTGCCAGCAGTTTATCGGAGGGGAGTAGGGCTTTCTTT. The encoded protein is CASSLSEGSRAFF.

V gene TRBV7-2 combines with J gene TRBJ2-1, with 14 bases lining up with TRBD2. V shed 3 bases, J shed 7 bases, and the junction held 5 bases outside the gene matches. The CDR3 covers 16 residues. Germline V CDR1 and CDR2: SGHTA, FQGNSA. In nucleotides, the CDR3 is TGTGCCAGCAGCTTTAGACTAGCGGGAGGGAAGAATGAGCAGTTCTTC. Residues: CASSFRLAGGKNEQFF.

The rearrangement joins TRBV29-1 to TRBJ1-1, with a weak D call TRBD1 (5 bases). CDR3 size: 13 residues. Trimming pared 4 bases from V and 3 bases from J, leaving 12 bases between. In germline, CDR1 is SQVTM, CDR2 ANQGSEA. This chain's CDR3 is CSVVGGFDTEAFF. CDR3 nucleotides: TGCAGCGTTGTTGGGGGGTTCGACACTGAAGCTTTCTTT.

The J gene is TRBJ1-3, the V gene TRBV25-1; possibly TRBD1 for D (6 bases). Germline loops: CDR1 MGHDK, CDR2 SYGVNS. With 4 bases removed from V and 1 base from J, the gap between germline ends came to 8 bases. This CDR3 spans 14 amino acids. CDR3 DNA sequence: TGTGCCAGCAGTGGCACAGGGTCTGGAAACACCATATATTTT. Its translation is CASSGTGSGNTIYF.

In this sample, this clone turned up a few times. The rearrangement links TRBV7-9 to TRBJ2-2; 10 positions match TRBD1. The V and J ends lost 11 bases and 3 bases, in that order; junction bases with no gene match: 9. Germline-derived CDR1 and CDR2 are SEHNR and FQNEAQ (reference sequence). This CDR3 contains 15 residues. DNA for the CDR3: TGTGCCCTATCCGGGACAGGGGTGGACACCGGGGAGCTGTTTTTT. Encoded protein: CALSGTGVDTGELFF.

The chain links TRBV6-2 or TRBV6-3 to TRBJ2-7; perhaps TRBD1 as D (6 bases). Trimming stripped 4 bases from V and 3 bases from J, with 13 bases between. CDR3 size: 14 residues. The germline V gene has CDR1 MNHEY and CDR2 SVGEGT. DNA for the CDR3: TGTGCCAGCAGTTCCAGCGACAGGTTCTACGAGCAGTACTTC. As protein: CASSSSDRFYEQYF.

The chain uses TRBV12-3 or TRBV12-4 and TRBJ1-2; possible D gene TRBD1, 6 bases. The CDR3 is 13 amino acids. The V and J ends lost 3 bases and 7 bases respectively, with 12 bases between them. CDR3 protein: CASSFGGASGYTF. The CDR3 DNA follows: TGTGCCAGCAGTTTTGGGGGGGCTAGTGGCTACACCTTC.